This TCR beta chain stems from a study of patients and donors after allogeneic stem cell transplantation. TCRdb re-called the RT-PCR reads with MiXCR, one entry per CDR3 protein. The table lists hundreds of thousands of distinct CDR3 sequences, 16% of them singletons. The CDR3 length is 14 residues. The V and J ends lost 6 bases and 1 base respectively, with 12 bases between them. Germline V gives CDR1 MNHNS, CDR2 SASEGT. The source of this sequence is a human donor who was either an allogeneic HSCT recipient or a stem cell or donor lymphocyte infusion donor (not recorded which). It is not recorded whose cells these are; they may come from a transplant donor. The rearrangement uses TRBV6-1 and TRBJ1-1; perhaps TRBD1 as D (6 bases). Material for sequencing was blood, either unsorted or a sorted T cell fraction (not recorded which). The CDR3 spells CASSRQQGNTEAFF. CDR3 in DNA: TGTGCCAGCAGCCGACAACAGGGGAACACTGAAGCTTTCTTT.